This T cell receptor beta chain was captured by sequencing in a study of T cell responses to AZD1222 COVID-19 vaccine. Study-level points and caveats: Baseline seropositivity occurred in only a handful of AZD1222 recipients. Spike-specific TCRs gained breadth and depth after people received two AZD1222 doses. CD4 TCRs covered the whole spike, strongest at regions 160-218 and 743-854. Close to half of spike-specific TCRs reportedly recognize unmutated variant regions.

J gave up 0 bases and V 0 bases, and 1 base lay outside the gene matches. Germline CDR1 SNHLY, CDR2 FYNNEI. The CDR3 contains 15 residues. As concerns this clone: Antigen unknown.

TCRdb keeps only in-frame clones here, not all; method: immunoSEQ multiplex PCR. The sample includes more than 140,000 clones, about 91% seen only once; the top ten take 3% to 4%. The V call is TRBV2, the J call TRBJ2-5; 7 bases line up with TRBD2. The sample was peripheral blood, taken on day 0 of MenACWY control vaccination. The clonotype was recovered from an adult in good health. The CDR3 nucleotides read TGTGCCAGCAGTGAAGCGCGGGGGTACCAAGAGACCCAGTACTTC. Protein product: CASSEARGYQETQYF.